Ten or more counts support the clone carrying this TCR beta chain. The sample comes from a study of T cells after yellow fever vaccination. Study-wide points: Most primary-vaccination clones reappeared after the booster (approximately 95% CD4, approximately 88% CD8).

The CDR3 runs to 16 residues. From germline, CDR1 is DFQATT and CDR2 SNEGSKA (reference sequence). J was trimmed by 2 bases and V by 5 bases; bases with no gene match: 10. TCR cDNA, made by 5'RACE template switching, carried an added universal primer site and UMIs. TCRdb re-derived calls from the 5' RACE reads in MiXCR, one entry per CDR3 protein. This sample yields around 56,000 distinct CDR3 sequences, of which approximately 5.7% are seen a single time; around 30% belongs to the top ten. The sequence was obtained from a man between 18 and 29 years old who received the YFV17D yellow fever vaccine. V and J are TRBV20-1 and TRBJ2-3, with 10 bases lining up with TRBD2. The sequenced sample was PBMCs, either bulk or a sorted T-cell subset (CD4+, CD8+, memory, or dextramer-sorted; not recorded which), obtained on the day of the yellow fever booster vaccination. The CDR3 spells CSASDLLAGVTDTQYF. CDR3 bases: TGCAGTGCTTCTGATCTCCTAGCGGGGGTCACAGATACGCAGTATTTT.